This T cell receptor beta chain stems from a study of T cell responses to AZD1222 COVID-19 vaccine. Across the whole study: Second doses were pooled across both intervals (about 4 or about 12 weeks).

This CDR3 contains 17 residues. V lost 4 bases, J lost 3 bases, and 21 bases lay in between. In germline, CDR1 is SGHDN, CDR2 FVKESK. Study results and limitations: Clonal diversity may have been underestimated in mostly white British donors.

Concerning this clone itself: Its antigen is currently unknown.

Libraries were prepared by immunoSEQ multiplex PCR; TCRdb keeps only in-frame clonotypes and omits some of them. Among 90,000 or so clones, around nine tenths were seen once, and the ten largest hold approximately 15%. The rearrangement joins TRBV14 to TRBJ2-5; D could derive from TRBD1 or TRBD2 (5 bases each). Sequences were derived from peripheral blood, sampled on day 0 of AZD1222 vaccination. This TCR was recovered from an adult in good health. The CDR3 DNA follows: TGTGCCAGCAGCCTTCACCCCGGGGAAGGGGAAGAAGAGACCCAGTACTTC. Its translation is CASSLHPGEGEEETQYF.